This T cell receptor beta chain comes out of a study of blood T cell repertoires in COVID-19. Study background: The United States, Italy and Spain supplied acute and convalescent COVID-19 samples. Sources were T cells, B-cell-depleted T cells, or PBMCs; the material itself was cDNA or gDNA.

Original analysis: Amplification of reference gene primers provided the estimated nucleated cell counts. Only in-frame clones appear in the TCRdb table, and some are missing; sequencing was by immunoSEQ multiplex PCR. V and J calls and clone size come straight from that table; D and trimming were deduced from the DNA. The top ten hold roughly 5.2% of the sample, which has roughly 48,000 clones, around four fifths seen once. Germline values: CDR1 SGDLS, CDR2 YYNGEE. This CDR3 region has 15 residues. Trimming removed 0 bases from V and 5 bases from J; junction bases left unmatched: 7. The chain couples TRBV9 to TRBJ2-5, with 7 positions matching TRBD2. This clonotype was obtained from a human donor in a cohort sampled during active COVID-19. Sequencing input: peripheral blood. CDR3 residues: CASSVGPGRWETQYF. The CDR3 DNA follows: TGTGCCAGCAGCGTAGGCCCCGGGAGGTGGGAGACCCAGTACTTC.